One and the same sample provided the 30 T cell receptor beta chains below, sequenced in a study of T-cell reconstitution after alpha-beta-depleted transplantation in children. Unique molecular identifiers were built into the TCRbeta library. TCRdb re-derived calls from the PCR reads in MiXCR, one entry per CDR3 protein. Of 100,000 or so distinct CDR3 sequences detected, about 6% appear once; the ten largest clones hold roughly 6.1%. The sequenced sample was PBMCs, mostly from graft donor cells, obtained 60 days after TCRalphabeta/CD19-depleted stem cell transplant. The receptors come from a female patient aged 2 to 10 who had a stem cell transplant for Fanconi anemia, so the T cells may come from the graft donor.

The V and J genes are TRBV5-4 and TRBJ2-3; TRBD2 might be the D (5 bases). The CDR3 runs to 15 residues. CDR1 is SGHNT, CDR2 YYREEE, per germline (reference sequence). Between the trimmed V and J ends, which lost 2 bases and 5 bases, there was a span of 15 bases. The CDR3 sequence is CASSFSRTRGDTQYF. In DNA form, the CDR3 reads TGTGCCAGCAGCTTTAGCCGAACTAGAGGAGATACGCAGTATTTT.

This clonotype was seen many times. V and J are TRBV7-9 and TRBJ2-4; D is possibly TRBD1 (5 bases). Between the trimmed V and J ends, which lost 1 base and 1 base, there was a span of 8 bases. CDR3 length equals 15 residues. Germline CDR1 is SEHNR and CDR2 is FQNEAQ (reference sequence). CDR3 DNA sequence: TGTGCCAGCAGCTTAGAGGCAGGGGCCAAAAACATTCAGTACTTC. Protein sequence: CASSLEAGAKNIQYF.

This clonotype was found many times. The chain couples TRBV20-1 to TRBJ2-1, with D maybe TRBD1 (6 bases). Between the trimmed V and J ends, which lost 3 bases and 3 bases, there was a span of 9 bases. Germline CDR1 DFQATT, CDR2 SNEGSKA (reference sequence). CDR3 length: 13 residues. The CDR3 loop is CSASRQVYNEQFF. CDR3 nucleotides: TGCAGTGCTAGCCGACAGGTCTACAATGAGCAGTTCTTC.

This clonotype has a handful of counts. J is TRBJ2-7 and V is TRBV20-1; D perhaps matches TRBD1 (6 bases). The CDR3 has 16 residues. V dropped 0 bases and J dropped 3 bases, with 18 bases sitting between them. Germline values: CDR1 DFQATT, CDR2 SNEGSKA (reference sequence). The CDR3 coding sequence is TGCAGTGCTAGAGATAGGATACAGGGTATCCTCTACGAGCAGTACTTC. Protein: CSARDRIQGILYEQYF.

The DNA of the CDR3 is TGCGCCAGCAGCTTCCCGAATCGACTAGCGGGAAACGAGTTCCACGAGCAGTACTTC. Translated, it gives CASSFPNRLAGNEFHEQYF. The V gene is TRBV5-1, the J gene TRBJ2-7; 11 positions agree with TRBD2. Germline V gene lookup returns CDR1 SGHRS and CDR2 YFSETQ. The length of the CDR3 is 19 residues. Losses at the gene ends were 2 bases for V and 5 bases for J; bases not matched to a gene: 18.

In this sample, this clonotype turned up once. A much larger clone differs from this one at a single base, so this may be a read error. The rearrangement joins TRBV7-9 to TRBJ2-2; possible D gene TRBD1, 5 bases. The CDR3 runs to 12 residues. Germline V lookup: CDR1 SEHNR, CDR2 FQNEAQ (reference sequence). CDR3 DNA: TGTTCCAGCAGCTCACAGGTCGGGGAGCTGTTTTTT. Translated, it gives CSSSSQVGELFF.

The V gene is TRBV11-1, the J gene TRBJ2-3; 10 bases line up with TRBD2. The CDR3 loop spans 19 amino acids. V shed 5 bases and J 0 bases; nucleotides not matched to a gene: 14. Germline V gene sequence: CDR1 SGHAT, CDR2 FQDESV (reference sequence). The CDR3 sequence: CASSRRLAGPKGSTDTQYF. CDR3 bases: TGTGCCAGCAGCCGGAGACTAGCGGGTCCAAAGGGTAGCACAGATACGCAGTATTTT.

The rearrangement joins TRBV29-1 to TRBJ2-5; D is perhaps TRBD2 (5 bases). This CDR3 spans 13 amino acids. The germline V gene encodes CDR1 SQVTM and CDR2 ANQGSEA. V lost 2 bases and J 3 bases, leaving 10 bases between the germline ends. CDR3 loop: CSVETAAEETQYF. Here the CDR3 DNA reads TGCAGCGTTGAAACAGCGGCGGAAGAGACCCAGTACTTC.

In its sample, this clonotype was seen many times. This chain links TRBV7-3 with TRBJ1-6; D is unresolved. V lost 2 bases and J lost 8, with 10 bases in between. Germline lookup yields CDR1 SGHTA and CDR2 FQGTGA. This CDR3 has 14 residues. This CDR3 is CASSLYGRDSPLHF. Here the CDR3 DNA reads TGTGCCAGCAGCTTATACGGGAGGGATTCACCCCTCCACTTT.

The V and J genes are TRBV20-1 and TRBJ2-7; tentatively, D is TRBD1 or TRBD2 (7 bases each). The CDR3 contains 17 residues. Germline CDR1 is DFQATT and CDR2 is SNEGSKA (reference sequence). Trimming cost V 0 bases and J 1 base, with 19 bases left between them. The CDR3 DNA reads TGCAGTGCTAGAGACCCATCCGCAGGGGGGGGATCCTACGAGCAGTACTTC. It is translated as CSARDPSAGGGSYEQYF.

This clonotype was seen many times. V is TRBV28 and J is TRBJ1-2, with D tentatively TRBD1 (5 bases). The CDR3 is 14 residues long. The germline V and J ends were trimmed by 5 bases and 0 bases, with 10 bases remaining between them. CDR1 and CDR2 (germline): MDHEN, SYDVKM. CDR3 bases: TGTGCCAGCAGTCCGGCGACAGCTAACTATGGCTACACCTTC. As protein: CASSPATANYGYTF.

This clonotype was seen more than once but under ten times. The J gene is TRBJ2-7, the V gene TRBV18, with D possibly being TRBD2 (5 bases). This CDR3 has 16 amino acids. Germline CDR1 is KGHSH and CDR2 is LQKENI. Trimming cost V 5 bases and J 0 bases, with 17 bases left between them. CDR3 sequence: CASSGAMVGSSYEQYF. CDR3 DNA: TGTGCCAGCTCAGGTGCTATGGTGGGGAGCTCCTACGAGCAGTACTTC.

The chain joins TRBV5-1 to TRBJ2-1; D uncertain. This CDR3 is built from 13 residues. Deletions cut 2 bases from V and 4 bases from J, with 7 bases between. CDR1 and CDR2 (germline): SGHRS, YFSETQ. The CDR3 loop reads CASSLRQYNEQFF. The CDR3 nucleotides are TGCGCCAGCAGCTTACGGCAGTACAATGAGCAGTTCTTC.

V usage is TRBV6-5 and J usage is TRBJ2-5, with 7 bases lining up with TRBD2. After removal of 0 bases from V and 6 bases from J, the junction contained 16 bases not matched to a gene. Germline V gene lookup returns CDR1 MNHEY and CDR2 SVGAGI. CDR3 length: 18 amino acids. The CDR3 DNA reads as TGTGCCAGCAGTTACTCGAAACTAGCGCATGGAGGAAGGCAGACCCAGTACTTC. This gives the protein CASSYSKLAHGGRQTQYF.

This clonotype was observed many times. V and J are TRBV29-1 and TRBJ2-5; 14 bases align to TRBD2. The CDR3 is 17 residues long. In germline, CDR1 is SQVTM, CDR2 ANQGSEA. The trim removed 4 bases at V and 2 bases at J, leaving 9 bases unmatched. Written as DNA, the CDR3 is TGCAGCGTTGGGACTAGCGGGGGGTCCCGATTACAAGAGACCCAGTACTTC. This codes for CSVGTSGGSRLQETQYF.

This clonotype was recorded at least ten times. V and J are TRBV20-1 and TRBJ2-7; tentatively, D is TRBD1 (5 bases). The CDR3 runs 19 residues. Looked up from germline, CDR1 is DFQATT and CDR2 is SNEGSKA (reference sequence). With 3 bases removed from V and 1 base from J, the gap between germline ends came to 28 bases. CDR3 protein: CSASPLYDSPRAHSYEQYF. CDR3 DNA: TGCAGTGCTAGCCCCCTTTATGACAGCCCCCGCGCCCATTCCTACGAGCAGTACTTC.

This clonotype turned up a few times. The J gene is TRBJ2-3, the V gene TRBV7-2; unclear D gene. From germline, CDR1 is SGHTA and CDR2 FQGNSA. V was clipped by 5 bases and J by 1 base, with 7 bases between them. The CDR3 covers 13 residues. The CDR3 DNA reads TGTGCCAGCAGCCCCACCCGCACAGATACGCAGTATTTT. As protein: CASSPTRTDTQYF. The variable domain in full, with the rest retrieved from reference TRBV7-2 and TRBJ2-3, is GAGVSQSPSNKVTEKGKDVELRCDPISGHTALYWYRQSLGQGLEFLIYFQGNSAPDKSGLPSDRFSAERTGGSVSTLTIQRTQQEDSAVYLCASSPTRTDTQYFGPGTRLTVL.

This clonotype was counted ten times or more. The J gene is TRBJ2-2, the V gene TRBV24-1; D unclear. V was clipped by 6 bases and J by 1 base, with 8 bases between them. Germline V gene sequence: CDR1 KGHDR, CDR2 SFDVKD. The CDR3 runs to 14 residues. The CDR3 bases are TGTGCCACCAGTCTTAGTCTGAACACCGGGGAGCTGTTTTTT. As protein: CATSLSLNTGELFF.

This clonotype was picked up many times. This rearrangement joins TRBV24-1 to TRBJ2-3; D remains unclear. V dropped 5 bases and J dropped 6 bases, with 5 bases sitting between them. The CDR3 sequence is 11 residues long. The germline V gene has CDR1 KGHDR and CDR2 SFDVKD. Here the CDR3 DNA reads TGTGCCACCAGTGGACCTGATACGCAGTATTTT. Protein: CATSGPDTQYF.

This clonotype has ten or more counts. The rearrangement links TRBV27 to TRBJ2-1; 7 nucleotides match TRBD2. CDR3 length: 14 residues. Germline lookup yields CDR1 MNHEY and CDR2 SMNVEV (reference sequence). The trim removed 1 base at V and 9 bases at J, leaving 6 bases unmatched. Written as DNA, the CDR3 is TGTGCCAGCAGTTTATTGCCCCCGGGAGGTGAGCAGTTCTTC. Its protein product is CASSLLPPGGEQFF.

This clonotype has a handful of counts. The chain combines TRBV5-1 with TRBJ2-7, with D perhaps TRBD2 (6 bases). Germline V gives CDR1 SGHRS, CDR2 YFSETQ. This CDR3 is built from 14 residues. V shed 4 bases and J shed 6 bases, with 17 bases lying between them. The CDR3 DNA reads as TGCGCCAGCAGCCCCCAAACCGCGGGGACCGAGCAGTACTTC. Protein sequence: CASSPQTAGTEQYF.

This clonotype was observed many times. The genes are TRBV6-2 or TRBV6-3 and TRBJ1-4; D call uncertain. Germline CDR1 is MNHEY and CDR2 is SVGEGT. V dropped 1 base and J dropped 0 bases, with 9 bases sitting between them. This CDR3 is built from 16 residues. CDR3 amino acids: CASSYWRSATNEKLFF. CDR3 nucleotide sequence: TGTGCCAGCAGTTACTGGAGGAGTGCAACTAATGAAAAACTGTTTTTT.

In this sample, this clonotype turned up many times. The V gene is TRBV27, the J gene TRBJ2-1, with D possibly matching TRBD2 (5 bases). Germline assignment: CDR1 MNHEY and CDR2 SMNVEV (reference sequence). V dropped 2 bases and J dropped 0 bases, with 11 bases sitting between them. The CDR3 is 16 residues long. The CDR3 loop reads CASSLRGLYSYNEQFF. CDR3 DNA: TGTGCCAGCAGTTTACGAGGGTTATACTCCTACAATGAGCAGTTCTTC.

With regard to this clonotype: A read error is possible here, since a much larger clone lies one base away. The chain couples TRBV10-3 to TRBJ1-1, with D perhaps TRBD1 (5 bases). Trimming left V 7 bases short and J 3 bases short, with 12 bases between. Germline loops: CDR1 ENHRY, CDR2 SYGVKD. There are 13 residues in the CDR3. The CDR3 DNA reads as TGTGCCATCATGCCCGGCAGGGACACTGAAGCTTTCTTT. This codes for CAIMPGRDTEAFF.

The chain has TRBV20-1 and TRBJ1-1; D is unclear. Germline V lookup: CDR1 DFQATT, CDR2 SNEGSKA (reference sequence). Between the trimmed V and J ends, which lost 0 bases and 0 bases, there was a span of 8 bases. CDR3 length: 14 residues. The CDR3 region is CSARDNPLNTEAFF. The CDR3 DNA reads TGCAGTGCTAGAGATAATCCCTTGAACACTGAAGCTTTCTTT.

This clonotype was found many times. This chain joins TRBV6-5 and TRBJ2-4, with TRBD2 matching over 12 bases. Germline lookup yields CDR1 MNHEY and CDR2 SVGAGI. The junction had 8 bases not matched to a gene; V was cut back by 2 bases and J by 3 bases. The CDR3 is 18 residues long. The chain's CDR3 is CASSYLAGGPGGKNIQYF. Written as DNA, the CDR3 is TGTGCCAGCAGTTACCTAGCGGGGGGGCCCGGGGGCAAAAACATTCAGTACTTC.

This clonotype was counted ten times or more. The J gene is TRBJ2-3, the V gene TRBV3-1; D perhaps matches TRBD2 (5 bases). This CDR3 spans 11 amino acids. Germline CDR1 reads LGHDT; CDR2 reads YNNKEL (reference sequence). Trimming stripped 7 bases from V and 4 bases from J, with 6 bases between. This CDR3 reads CASTAADTQYF. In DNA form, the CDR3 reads TGTGCCAGCACAGCGGCAGATACGCAGTATTTT.

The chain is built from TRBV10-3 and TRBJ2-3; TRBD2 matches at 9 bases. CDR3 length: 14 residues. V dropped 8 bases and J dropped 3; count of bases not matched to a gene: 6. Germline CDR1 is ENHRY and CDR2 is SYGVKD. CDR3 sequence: CAIGGGGGTDTQYF. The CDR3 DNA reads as TGTGCCATCGGCGGGGGGGGAGGAACAGATACGCAGTATTTT.

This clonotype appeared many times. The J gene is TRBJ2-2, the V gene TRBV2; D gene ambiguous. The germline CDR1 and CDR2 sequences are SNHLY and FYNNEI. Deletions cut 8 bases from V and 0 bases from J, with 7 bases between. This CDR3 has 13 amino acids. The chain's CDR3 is CASAYPNTGELFF. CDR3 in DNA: TGTGCCAGCGCCTACCCGAACACCGGGGAGCTGTTTTTT.

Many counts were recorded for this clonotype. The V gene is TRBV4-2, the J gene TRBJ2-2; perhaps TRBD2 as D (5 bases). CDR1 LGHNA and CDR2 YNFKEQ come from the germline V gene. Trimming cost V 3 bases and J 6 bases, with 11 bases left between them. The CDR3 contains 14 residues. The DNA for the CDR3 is TGTGCCAGCAGCCAGGCAATCGGGGCCGGGGAGCTGTTTTTT. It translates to CASSQAIGAGELFF.